This entry concerns a single TCR beta chain. One end of the junction is discordant with germline, which a read error may explain. The data originate from a study of control samples from healthy donors and cancer patients. The CDR3 consists of 15 residues. Germline V gene lookup returns CDR1 SEHNR and CDR2 FQNEAQ (reference sequence). The repertoire was sequenced with immunoSEQ multiplex PCR; TCRdb's copy has only in-frame clones and lacks some. The sample lists about 160,000 clones; 70% to 90% were seen once. The chain recombines TRBV7-9 with TRBJ2-2; 11 positions agree with TRBD2. The TCR originated in a man aged 30 to 45 in good health. The sample consisted of blood. The CDR3 coding sequence is TGTGCCAGCAGCATAGCGGGGGGGTACACCGGGGAGCTGTTTTTT. Its translation is CASSIAGGYTGELFF.